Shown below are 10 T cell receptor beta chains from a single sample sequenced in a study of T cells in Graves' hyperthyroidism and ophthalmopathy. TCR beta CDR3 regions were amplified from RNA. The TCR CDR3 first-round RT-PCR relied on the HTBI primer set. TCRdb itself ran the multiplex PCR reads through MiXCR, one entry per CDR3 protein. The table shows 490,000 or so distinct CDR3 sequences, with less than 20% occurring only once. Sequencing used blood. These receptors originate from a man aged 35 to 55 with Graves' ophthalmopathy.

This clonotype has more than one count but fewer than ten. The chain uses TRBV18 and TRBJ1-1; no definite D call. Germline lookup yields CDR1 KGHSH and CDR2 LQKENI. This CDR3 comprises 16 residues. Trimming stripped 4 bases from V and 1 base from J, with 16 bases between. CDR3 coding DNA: TGTGCCAGCTCACTTATCTCTGGGGTCAGGAACACTGAAGCTTTCTTT. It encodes CASSLISGVRNTEAFF.

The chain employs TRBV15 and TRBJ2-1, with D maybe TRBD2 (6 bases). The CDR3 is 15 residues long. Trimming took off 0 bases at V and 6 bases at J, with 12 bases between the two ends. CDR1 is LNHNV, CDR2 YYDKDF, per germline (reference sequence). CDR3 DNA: TGTGCCACCAGCAGAGATGTTCCGGGGGTCAATGAGCAGTTCTTC. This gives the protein CATSRDVPGVNEQFF.

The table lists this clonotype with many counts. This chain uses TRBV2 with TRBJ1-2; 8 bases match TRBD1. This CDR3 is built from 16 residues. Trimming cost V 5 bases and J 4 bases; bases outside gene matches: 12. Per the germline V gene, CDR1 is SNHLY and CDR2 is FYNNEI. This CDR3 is CASSFSSSGGGYGYTF. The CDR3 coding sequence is TGTGCCAGCAGTTTTAGTTCTTCAGGGGGCGGCTATGGCTACACCTTC.

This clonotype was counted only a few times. The chain's CDR3 is CASRSDRVIPYEQYF. The CDR3, as DNA: TGTGCCAGCAGATCCGACAGGGTTATCCCCTACGAGCAGTACTTC. The chain combines TRBV6-1 with TRBJ2-7, with 7 positions matching TRBD1. V lost 6 bases, J lost 2 bases, and 10 bases stayed unmatched. Germline values: CDR1 MNHNS, CDR2 SASEGT. The CDR3 consists of 15 residues.

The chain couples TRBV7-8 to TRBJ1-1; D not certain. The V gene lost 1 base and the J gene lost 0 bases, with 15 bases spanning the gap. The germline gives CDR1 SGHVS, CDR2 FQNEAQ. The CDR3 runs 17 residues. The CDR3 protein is CASSLEAPTNLNTEAFF. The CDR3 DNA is TGTGCCAGCAGCTTAGAAGCCCCGACAAATCTGAACACTGAAGCTTTCTTT.

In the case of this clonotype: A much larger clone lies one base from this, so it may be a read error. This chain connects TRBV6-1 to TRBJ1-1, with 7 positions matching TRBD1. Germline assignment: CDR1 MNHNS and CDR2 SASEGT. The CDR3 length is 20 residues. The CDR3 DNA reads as TGTGCCAGCATTGAAGGGGGCTACAGGTACGAAAGCGAGGAGAACACTGGAGCTTTCTTT. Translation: CASIEGGYRYESEENTGAFF.

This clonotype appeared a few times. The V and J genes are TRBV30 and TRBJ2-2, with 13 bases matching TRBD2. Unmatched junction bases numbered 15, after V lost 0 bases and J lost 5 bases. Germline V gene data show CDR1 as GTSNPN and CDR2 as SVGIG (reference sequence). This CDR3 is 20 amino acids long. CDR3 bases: TGTGCCTGGAGTGTACCACGCCTGACTAGCGGGAGGATCAAGACCGGGGAGCTGTTTTTT. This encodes CAWSVPRLTSGRIKTGELFF.

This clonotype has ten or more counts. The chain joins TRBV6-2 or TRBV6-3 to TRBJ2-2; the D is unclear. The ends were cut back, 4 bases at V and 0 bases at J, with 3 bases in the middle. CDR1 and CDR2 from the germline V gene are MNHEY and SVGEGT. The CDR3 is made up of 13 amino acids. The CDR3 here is CASSSTNTGELFF. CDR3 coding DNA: TGTGCCAGCAGTTCCACGAACACCGGGGAGCTGTTTTTT.

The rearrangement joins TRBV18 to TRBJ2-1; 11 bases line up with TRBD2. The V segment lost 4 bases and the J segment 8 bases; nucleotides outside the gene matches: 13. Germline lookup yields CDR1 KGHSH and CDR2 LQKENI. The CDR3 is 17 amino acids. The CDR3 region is CASSRSIAGGPRDEQFF. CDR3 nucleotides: TGTGCCAGCTCACGATCAATAGCGGGAGGGCCGAGGGATGAGCAGTTCTTC.

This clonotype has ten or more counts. The CDR3 spells CASSVATRAGGQETQYF. The CDR3 DNA follows: TGTGCCAGCAGCGTAGCTACGAGAGCGGGGGGCCAAGAGACCCAGTACTTC. V gene TRBV9 combines with J gene TRBJ2-5; 9 positions match TRBD2. Per germline, CDR1 SGDLS and CDR2 YYNGEE. Trimming at V came to 0 bases and at J to 1 base, leaving 7 bases not matched to a gene. The CDR3 has 17 amino acids. Full variable domain (rest looked up from reference TRBV9 and TRBJ2-5): DSGVTQTPKHLITATGQRVTLRCSPRSGDLSVYWYQQSLDQGLQFLIQYYNGEERAKGNILERFSAQQFPDLHSELNLSSLELGDSALYFCASSVATRAGGQETQYFGPGTRLLVL.